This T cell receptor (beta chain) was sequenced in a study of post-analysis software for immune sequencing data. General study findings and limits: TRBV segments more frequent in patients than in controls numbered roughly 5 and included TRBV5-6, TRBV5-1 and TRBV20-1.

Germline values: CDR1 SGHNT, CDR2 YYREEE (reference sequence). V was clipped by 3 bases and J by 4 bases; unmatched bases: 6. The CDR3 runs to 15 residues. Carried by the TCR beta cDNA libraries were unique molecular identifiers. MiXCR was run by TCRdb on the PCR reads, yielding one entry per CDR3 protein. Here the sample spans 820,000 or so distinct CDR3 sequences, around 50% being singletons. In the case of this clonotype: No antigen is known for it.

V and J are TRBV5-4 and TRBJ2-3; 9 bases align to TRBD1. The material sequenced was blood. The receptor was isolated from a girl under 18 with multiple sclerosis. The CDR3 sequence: CASSSGTGTADTQYF. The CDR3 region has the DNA TGTGCCAGCAGCTCCGGGACAGGGACGGCAGATACGCAGTATTTT. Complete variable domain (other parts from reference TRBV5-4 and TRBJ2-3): ETGVTQSPTHLIKTRGQQVTLRCSSQSGHNTVSWYQQALGQGPQFIFQYYREEENGRGNFPPRFSGLQFPNYSSELNVNALELDDSALYLCASSSGTGTADTQYFGPGTRLTVL.